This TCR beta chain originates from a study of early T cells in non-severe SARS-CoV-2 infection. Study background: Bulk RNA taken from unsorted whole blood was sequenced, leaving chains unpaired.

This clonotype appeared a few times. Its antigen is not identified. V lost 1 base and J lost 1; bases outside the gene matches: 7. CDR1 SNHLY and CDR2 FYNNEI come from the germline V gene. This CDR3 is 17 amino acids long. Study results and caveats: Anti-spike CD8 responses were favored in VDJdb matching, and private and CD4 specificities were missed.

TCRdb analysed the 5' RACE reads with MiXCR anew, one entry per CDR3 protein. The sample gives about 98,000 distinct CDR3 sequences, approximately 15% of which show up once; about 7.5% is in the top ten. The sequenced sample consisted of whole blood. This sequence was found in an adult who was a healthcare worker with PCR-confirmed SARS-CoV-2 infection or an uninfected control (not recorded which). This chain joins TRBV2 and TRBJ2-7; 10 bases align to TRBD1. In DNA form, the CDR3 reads TGTGCCAGCAGTGAAGGTGTGACAGGGGGCTTGTCCTACGAGCAGTACTTC. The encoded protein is CASSEGVTGGLSYEQYF.